Reported below is one T cell receptor (beta chain). The antigen is undetermined. The data stem from a study of hypomethylating agent response in myelodysplastic syndrome. Germline V CDR1 and CDR2: MNHEY, SVGAGI. The CDR3 loop spans 13 amino acids. Trimming removed 6 bases from V and 8 bases from J, with 16 bases in between. Generated by immunoSEQ multiplex PCR, the TCRdb table keeps only in-frame clones and is missing some. The data show about 6,600 clones, roughly 80% seen once. Overall study results and limits: Responders gained more novel clonotypes; non-responders had more contracted clonotypes after treatment.

The chain has TRBV6-5 and TRBJ1-2, with a tentative D call TRBD1 (6 bases). The sample here was bone marrow, taken before or after starting hypomethylating agent treatment for myelodysplastic syndrome (not recorded which). This TCR was recovered from a human donor with myelodysplastic syndrome. CDR3 residues: CASRTTGKRGYTF. The DNA of the CDR3 is TGTGCCAGCAGGACAACAGGGAAACGAGGCTACACCTTC.